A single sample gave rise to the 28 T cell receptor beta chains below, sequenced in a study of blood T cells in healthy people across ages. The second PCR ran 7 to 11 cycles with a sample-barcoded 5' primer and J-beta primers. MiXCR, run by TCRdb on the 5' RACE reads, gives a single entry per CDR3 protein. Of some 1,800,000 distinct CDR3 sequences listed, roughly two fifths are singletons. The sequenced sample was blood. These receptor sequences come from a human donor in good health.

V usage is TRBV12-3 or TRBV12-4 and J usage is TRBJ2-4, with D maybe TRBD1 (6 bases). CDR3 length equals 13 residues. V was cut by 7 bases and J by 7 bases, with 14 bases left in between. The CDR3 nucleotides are TGTGCCAGCACTAAGGGGGTGGCGAACATTCAGTACTTC. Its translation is CASTKGVANIQYF.

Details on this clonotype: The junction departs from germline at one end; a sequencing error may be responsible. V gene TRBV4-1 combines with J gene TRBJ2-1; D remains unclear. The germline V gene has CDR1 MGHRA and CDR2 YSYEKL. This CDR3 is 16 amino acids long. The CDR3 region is CAGSQEAPTGYNEQFF. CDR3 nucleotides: TGCGCCGGCAGCCAAGAAGCCCCTACGGGCTACAATGAGCAGTTCTTC.

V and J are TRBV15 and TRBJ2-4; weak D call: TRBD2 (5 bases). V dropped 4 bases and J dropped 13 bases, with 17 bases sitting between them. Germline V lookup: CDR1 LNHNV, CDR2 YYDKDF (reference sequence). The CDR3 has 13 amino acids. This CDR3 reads CATSNGVSNEQYF. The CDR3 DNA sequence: TGTGCCACCAGCAACGGGGTCAGCAATGAGCAGTACTTC. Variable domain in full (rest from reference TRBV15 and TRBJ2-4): DAMVIQNPRYQVTQFGKPVTLSCSQTLNHNVMYWYQQKSSQAPKLLFHYYDKDFNNEADTPDNFQSRRPNTSFCFLDIRSPGLGDTAMYLCATSNGVSNEQYFGAGTRLSVL.

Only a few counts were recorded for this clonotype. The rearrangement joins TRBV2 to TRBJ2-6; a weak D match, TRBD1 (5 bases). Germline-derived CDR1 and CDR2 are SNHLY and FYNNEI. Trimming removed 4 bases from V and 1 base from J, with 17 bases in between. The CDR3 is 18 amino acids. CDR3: CASSARETAASGANVLTF. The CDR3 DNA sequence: TGTGCCAGCAGTGCAAGAGAGACAGCTGCTTCTGGGGCCAACGTCCTGACTTTC.

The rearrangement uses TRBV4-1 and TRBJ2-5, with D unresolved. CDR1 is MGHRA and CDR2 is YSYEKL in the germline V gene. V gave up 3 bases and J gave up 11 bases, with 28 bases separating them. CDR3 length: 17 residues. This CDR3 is CASSHRLGRRTYNEQYF. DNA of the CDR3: TGCGCCAGCAGCCATCGACTGGGCAGGCGGACCTACAATGAGCAGTACTTC.

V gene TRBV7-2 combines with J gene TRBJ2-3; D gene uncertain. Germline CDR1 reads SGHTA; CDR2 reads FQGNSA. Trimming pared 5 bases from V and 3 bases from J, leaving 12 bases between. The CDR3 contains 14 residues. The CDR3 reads CASSPGWATDTQYF. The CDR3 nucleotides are TGTGCCAGCAGCCCAGGTTGGGCAACAGATACGCAGTATTTT.

CDR3 protein: CSASRIRTVNNEQFF. The CDR3 DNA reads as TGCAGTGCTAGTCGTATCCGGACAGTTAACAATGAGCAGTTCTTC. This sequence joins TRBV20-1 and TRBJ2-1, with a tentative D call TRBD1 (6 bases). Germline CDR1 reads DFQATT; CDR2 reads SNEGSKA (reference sequence). This CDR3 has 15 residues. The V end lost 3 bases, the J end lost 5 bases, and 17 bases lay between the germline ends.

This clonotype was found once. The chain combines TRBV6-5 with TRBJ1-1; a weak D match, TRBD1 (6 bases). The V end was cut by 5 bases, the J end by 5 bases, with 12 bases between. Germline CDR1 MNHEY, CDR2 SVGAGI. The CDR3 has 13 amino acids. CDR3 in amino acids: CASSRIQGTEAFF. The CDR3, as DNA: TGTGCCAGCAGTCGTATACAGGGAACTGAAGCTTTCTTT.

The chain's CDR3 is CASSSTTGGAETQYF. The CDR3 coding sequence is TGCGCCAGCAGCTCGACCACAGGGGGCGCAGAGACCCAGTACTTC. The gene calls are TRBV5-1 and TRBJ2-4, with 9 positions matching TRBD1. The end of the DNA fits TRBJ2-5 better, so the J call may be wrong. The CDR3 extends over 15 amino acids. Germline assignment: CDR1 SGHRS and CDR2 YFSETQ.

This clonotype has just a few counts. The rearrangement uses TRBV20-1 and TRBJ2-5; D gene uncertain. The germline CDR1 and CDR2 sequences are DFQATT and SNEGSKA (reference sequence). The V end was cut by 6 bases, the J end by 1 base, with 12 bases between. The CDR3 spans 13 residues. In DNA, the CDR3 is TGCAGTGCCTACACTCCAATCCAAGAGACCCAGTACTTC. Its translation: CSAYTPIQETQYF.

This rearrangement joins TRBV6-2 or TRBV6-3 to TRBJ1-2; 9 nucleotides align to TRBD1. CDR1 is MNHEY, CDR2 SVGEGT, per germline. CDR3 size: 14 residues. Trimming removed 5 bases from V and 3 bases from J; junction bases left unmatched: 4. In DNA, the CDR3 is TGTGCCAGCAGTCCCGGGACAGGGCACTATGGCTACACCTTC. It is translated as CASSPGTGHYGYTF.

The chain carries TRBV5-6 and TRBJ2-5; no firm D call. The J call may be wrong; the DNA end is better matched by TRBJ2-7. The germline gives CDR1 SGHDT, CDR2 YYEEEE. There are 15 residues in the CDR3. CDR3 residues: CASSLAPDGDYEQYF. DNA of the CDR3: TGTGCCAGCAGCTTGGCGCCGGACGGAGATTACGAGCAGTACTTC.

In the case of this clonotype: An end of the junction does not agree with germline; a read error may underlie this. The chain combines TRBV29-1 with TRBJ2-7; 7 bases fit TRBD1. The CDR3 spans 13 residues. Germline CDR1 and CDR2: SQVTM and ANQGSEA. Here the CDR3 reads CSAETGDSYEQYF. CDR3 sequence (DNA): TGCAGCGCTGAAACAGGGGACTCCTACGAGCAGTACTTC.

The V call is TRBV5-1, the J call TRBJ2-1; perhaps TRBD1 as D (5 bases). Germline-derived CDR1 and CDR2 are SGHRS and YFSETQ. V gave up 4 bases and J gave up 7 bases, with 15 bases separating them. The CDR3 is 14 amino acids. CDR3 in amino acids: CASSRAGRTNEQFF. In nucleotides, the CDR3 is TGCGCCAGCAGCCGTGCCGGACGGACAAATGAGCAGTTCTTC.

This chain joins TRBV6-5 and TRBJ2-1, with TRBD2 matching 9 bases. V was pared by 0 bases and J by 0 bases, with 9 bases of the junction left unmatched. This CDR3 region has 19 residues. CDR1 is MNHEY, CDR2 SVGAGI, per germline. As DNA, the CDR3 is TGTGCCAGCAGTTACTCGAGGGGAATTAGCGGGAGCTCCTACAATGAGCAGTTCTTC. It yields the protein CASSYSRGISGSSYNEQFF.

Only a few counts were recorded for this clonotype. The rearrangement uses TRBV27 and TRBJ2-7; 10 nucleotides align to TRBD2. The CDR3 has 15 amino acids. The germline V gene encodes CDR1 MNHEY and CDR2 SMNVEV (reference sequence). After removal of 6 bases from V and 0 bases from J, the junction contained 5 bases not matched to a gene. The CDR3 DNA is TGTGCCAGCAGCCTTAGCGGGGGGCACTCCTACGAGCAGTACTTC. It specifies CASSLSGGHSYEQYF.

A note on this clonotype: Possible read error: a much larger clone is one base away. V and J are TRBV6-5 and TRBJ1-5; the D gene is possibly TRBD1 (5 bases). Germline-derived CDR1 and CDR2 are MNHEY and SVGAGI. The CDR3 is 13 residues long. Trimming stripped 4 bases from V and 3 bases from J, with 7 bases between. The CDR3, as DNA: TGTGCCAGCAGTTCAGGGTACAATCAGCCCCAGCATTTT. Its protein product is CASSSGYNQPQHF.

CDR3 nucleotides: TGTGCCAGCAGCTCGGGCAGCGTAGATTCACCCCTCCACTTT. This encodes CASSSGSVDSPLHF. This rearrangement joins TRBV7-3 to TRBJ1-6, with D unclear. Germline V gene sequence: CDR1 SGHTA, CDR2 FQGTGA. Trimming removed 4 bases at V and 8 bases at J, with 12 bases between. CDR3 length equals 14 residues. Complete variable domain (other parts from reference TRBV7-3 and TRBJ1-6): GAGVSQTPSNKVTEKGKYVELRCDPISGHTALYWYRQSLGQGPEFLIYFQGTGAADDSGLPNDRFFAVRPEGSVSTLKIQRTERGDSAVYLCASSSGSVDSPLHFGNGTRLTVT.

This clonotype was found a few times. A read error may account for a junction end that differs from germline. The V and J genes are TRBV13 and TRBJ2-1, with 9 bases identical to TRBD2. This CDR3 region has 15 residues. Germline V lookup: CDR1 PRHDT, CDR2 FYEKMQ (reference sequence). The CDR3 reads CASNLIAGAYNEQFF. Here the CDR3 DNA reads TGTGCCAGCAACTTAATAGCGGGGGCCTACAATGAGCAGTTCTTC.

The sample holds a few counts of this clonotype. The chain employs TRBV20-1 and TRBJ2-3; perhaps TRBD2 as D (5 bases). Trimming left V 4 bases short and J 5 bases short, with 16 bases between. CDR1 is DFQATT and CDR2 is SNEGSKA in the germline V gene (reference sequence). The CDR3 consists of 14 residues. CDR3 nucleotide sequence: TGCAGTGCTACTGGAGCGGACCCTGTAGATACGCAGTATTTT. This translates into CSATGADPVDTQYF.

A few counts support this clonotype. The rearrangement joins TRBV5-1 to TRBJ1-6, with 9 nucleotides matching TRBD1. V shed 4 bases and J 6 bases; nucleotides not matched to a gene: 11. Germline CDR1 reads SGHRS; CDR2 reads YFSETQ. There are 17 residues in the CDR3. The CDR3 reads CASSPGSGTGSNSPLHF. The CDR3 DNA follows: TGCGCCAGCAGCCCTGGATCCGGGACAGGGAGTAATTCACCCCTCCACTTT.

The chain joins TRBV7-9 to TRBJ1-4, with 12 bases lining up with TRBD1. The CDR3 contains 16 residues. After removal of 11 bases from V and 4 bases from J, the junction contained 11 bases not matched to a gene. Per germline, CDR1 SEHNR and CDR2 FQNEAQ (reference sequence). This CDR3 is CASRTGTGGVNEKLFF. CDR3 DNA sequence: TGTGCCTCCCGAACCGGGACAGGGGGCGTTAATGAAAAACTGTTTTTT.

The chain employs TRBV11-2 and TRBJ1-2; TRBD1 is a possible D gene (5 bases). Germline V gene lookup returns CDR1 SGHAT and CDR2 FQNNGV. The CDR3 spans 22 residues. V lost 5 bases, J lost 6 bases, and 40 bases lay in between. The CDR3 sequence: CASSLLSNHLVAWGTGFHGYTF. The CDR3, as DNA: TGTGCCAGCAGCCTACTCTCCAACCACTTGGTCGCGTGGGGGACTGGGTTCCATGGCTACACCTTC.

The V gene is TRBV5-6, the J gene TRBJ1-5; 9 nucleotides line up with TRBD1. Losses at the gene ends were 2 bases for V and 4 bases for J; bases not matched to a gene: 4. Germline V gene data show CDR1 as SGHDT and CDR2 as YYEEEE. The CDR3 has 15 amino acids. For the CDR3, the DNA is TGTGCCAGCAGCTTCAGGGACAGGGCTAATCAGCCCCAGCATTTT. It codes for CASSFRDRANQPQHF. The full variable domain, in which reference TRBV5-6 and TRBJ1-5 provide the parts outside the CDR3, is DAGVTQSPTHLIKTRGQQVTLRCSPKSGHDTVSWYQQALGQGPQFIFQYYEEEERQRGNFPDRFSGHQFPNYSSELNVNALLLGDSALYLCASSFRDRANQPQHFGDGTRLSIL.

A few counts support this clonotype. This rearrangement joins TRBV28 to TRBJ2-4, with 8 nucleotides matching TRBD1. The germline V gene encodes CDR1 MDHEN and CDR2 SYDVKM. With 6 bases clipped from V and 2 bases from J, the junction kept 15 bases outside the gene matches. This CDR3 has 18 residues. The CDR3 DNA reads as TGTGCCAGCAGCCCAAGGACAGGGCCGGGCTCAACCAAAAACATTCAGTACTTC. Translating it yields CASSPRTGPGSTKNIQYF.

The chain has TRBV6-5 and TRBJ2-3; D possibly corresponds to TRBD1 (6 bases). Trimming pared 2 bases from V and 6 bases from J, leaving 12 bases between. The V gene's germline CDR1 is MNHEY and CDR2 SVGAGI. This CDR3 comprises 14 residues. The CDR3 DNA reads TGTGCCAGCAGTTACGTTTCAGGGGAGGATACGCAGTATTTT. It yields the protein CASSYVSGEDTQYF.

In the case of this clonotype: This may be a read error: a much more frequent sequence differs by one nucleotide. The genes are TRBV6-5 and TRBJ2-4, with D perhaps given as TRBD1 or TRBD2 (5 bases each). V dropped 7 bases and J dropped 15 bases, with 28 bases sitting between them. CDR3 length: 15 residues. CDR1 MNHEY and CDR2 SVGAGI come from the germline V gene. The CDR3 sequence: CASNKAGTPPGWRYF. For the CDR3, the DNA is TGTGCCAGCAACAAGGCCGGGACGCCCCCGGGATGGCGGTACTTC.

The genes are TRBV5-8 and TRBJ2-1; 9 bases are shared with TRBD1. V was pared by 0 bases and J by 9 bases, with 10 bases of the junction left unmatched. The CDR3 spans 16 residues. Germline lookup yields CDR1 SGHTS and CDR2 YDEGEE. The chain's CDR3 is CASSLGLGQGSLEQFF. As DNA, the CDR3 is TGTGCCAGCAGCTTGGGATTGGGACAGGGTTCTCTTGAGCAGTTCTTC.